This passage covers 2 T cell receptor beta chains from one sample sequenced in a study of T cell responses to AZD1222 COVID-19 vaccine. Libraries were prepared by immunoSEQ multiplex PCR; TCRdb keeps only in-frame clonotypes and omits some of them. The table records fewer than 100,000 clones, approximately 91% of them present only once. The specimen comprised peripheral blood, sampled on day 0 of AZD1222 vaccination. The receptor source for this set is an adult in good health.

V is TRBV18 and J is TRBJ2-5; 12 bases fit TRBD2. With V trimmed by 1 base and J by 5 bases, 5 bases remained unmatched. CDR3 length equals 16 residues. Germline CDR1 is KGHSH and CDR2 is LQKENI. DNA of the CDR3: TGTGCCAGCTCACCACGGACTAGCGGGGCAGGGGAGACCCAGTACTTC. The encoded protein is CASSPRTSGAGETQYF. Looking up the rest from reference TRBV18 and TRBJ2-5 gives the full variable domain: NAGVMQNPRHLVRRRGQEARLRCSPMKGHSHVYWYRQLPEEGLKFMVYLQKENIIDESGMPKERFSAEFPKEGPSILRIQQVVRGDSAAYFCASSPRTSGAGETQYFGPGTRLLVL.

This clone was seen once. J is TRBJ2-1 and V is TRBV11-3; a possible D gene is TRBD1 (5 bases). There are 16 residues in the CDR3. The ends were cut back, 1 base at V and 5 bases at J, with 15 bases in the middle. In germline, CDR1 is SGHNT, CDR2 YENEEA. The CDR3 is CASSLVAQGKNNEQFF. CDR3 bases: TGTGCCAGCAGCTTAGTGGCCCAGGGTAAAAACAATGAGCAGTTCTTC.